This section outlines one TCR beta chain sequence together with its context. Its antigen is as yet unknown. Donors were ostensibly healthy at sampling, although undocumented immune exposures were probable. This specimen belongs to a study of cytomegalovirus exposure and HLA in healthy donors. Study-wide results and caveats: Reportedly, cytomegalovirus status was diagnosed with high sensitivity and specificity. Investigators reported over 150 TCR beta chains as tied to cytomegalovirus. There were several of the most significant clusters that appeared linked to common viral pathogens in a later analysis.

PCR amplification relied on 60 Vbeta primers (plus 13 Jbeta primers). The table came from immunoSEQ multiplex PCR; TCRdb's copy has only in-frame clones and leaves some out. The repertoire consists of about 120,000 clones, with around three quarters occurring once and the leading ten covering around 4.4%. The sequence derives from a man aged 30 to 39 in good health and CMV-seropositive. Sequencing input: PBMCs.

CDR3 in amino acids: CASSFEGSGNTIYF. Written as DNA, the CDR3 is TGCGCCAGCAGCTTCGAGGGATCTGGAAACACCATATATTTT. This rearrangement joins TRBV5-1 to TRBJ1-3, with D hard to call. The germline gives CDR1 SGHRS, CDR2 YFSETQ. The CDR3 runs 14 residues. The V end was cut by 2 bases, the J end by 1 base, with 7 bases between.